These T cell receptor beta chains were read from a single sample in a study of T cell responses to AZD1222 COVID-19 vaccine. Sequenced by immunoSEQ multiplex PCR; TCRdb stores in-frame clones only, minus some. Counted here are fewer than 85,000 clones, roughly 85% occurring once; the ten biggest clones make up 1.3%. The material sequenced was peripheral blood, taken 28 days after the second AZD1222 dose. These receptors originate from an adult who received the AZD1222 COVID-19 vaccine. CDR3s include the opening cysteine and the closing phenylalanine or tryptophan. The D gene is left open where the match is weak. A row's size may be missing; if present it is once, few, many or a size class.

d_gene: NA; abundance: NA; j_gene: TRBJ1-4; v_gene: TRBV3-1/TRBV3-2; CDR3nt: TGTGCCAGCAGTACCCTCACAGGGCTACTTAATGAAAAACTGTTTTTT; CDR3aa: CASSTLTGLLNEKLFF
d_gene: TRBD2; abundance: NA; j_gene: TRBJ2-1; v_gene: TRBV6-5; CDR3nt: TGTGCCAGCAGTTGGGAGGGACGTGGAAGGGACAATGAGCAGTTCTTC; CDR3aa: CASSWEGRGRDNEQFF
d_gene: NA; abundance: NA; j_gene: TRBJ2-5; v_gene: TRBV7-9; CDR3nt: TGTGCCAGCAGCTTGGGCAGGGGAGGTCAAGAGACCCAGTACTTC; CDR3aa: CASSLGRGGQETQYF
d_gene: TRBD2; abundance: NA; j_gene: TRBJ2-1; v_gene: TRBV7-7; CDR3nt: TGTGCTAGCAGCTTAGGGACTAGCGCAAGTTATAATGAGCAGTTCTTC; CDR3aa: CASSLGTSASYNEQFF
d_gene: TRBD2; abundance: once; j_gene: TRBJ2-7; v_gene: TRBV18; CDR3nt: TGTGCCAGCTCACCAGGTAGCGGGAGGGCAAACGAGCAGTACTTC; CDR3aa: CASSPGSGRANEQYF
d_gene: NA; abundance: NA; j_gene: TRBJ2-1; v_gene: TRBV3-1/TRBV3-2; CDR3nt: TGTGCCAGCAGCCACACACCCGGGACCACCTACAATGAGCAGTTCTTC; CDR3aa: CASSHTPGTTYNEQFF
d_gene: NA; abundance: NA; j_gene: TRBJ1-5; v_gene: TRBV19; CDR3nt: TGTGCCAGTAGTATAGTCCCTGGGAGCAATCAGCCCCAGCATTTT; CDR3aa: CASSIVPGSNQPQHF
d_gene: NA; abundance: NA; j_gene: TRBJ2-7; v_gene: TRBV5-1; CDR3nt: TGCGCCAGCAGCGTCCAGGTAGGGGGTCAGGGGGAGCAGTACTTC; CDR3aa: CASSVQVGGQGEQYF
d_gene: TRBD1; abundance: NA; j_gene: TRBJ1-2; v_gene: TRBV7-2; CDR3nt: TGTGCCAGCAGCGCCAGGACAGGGAATAACTATGGCTACACCTTC; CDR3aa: CASSARTGNNYGYTF
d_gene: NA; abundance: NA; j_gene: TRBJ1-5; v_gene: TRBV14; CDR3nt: TGTGCCAGCAGCCAGGCGGGAGGGCAGCCCCAGCATTTT; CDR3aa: CASSQAGGQPQHF
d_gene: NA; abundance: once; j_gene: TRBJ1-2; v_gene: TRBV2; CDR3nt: TGTGCCAGCAGGCCTACAGGTTCCGGGGGACATGGCTACACCTTC; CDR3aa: CASRPTGSGGHGYTF
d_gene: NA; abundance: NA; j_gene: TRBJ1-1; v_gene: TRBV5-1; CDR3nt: TGCGCCAGCCGGGCAGACAACACTGAAGCTTTCTTT; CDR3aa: CASRADNTEAFF
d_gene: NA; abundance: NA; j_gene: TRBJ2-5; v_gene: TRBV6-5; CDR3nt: TGTGCCAGCAGAACAACAGGGAGTTGGCAAGAGACCCAGTACTTC; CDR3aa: CASRTTGSWQETQYF
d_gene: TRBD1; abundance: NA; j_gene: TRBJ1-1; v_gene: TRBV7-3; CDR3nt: TGTGCCAGCAGCTCCCAGGGGGACACTGAAGCTTTCTTT; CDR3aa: CASSSQGDTEAFF
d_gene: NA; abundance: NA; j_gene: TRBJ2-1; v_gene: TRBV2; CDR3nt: TGTGCCAGCAGGGCCGGGGGAATTGAGCAGTTCTTC; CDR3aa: CASRAGGIEQFF
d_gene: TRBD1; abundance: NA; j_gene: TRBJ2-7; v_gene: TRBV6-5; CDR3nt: TGTGCCAGCAGTACACACAGGGGTGGCTACGAGCAGTACTTC; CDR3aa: CASSTHRGGYEQYF
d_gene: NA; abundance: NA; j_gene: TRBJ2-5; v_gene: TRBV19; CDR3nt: TGTGCCAGGGGTGGACGAGGGAAAAGGAGGGAAGAGACCCAGTACTTC; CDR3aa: CARGGRGKRREETQYF
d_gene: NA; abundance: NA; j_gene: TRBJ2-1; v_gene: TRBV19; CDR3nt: TGTGCCAGTAGTGTCCGGGACATGTCCTACAATGAGCAGTTCTTC; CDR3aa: CASSVRDMSYNEQFF
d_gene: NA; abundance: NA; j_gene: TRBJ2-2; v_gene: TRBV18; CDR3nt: TGTGCCAGCTCACCAGAGGCTAACACCGGGGAGCTGTTTTTT; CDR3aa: CASSPEANTGELFF
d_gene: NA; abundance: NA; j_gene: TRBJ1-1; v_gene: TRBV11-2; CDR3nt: TGTGCCAGCACCCCCGAATGGGACCGCGAAGCTTTCTTT; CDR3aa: CASTPEWDREAFF
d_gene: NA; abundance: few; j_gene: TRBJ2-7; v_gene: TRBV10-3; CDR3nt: TGTGCCATCAGTGAAGTAGAGGCCGCTTCCTACGAGCAGTACTTC; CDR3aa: CAISEVEAASYEQYF
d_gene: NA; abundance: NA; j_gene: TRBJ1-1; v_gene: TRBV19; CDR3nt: TGTGCCAGTAGTATAGTGCAGGAGCACACTGAAGCTTTCTTT; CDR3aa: CASSIVQEHTEAFF
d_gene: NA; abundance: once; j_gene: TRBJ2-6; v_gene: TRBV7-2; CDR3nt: TGTGCCAGCAGCTCTAGACTTGGGGGGACTGGGGCCAACGTCCTGACTTTC; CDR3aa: CASSSRLGGTGANVLTF
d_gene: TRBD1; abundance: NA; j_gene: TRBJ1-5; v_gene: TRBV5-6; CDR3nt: TGTGCCAGCAGCCAAGGAGGGGGCTTGAGCAATCAGCCCCAGCATTTT; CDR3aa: CASSQGGGLSNQPQHF
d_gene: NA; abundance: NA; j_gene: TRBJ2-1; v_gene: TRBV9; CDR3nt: TGTGCCAGCAGTTTTTCGTCCGTCAATGAGCAGTTCTTC; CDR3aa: CASSFSSVNEQFF
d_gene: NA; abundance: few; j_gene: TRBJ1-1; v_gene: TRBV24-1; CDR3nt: TGTGCCACCAGTGATTTTCAAGGGGCACTCAACACTGAAGCTTTCTTT; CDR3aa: CATSDFQGALNTEAFF
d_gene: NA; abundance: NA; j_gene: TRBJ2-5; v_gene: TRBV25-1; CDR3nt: TGTGCCAGCAGTGACCGCGGTACAGGGAAAGAGACCCAGTACTTC; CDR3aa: CASSDRGTGKETQYF
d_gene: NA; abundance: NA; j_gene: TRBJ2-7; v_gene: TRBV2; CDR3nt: TGTGCCAGCAGTGACTACGAGCAGTACTTC; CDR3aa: CASSDYEQYF
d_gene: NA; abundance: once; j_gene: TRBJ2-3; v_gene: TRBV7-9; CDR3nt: TGTGCCAGCAGCTTAGTCTCGACGTCAGATACGCAGTATTTT; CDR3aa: CASSLVSTSDTQYF
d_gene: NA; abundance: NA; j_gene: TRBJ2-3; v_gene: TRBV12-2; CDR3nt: TGTGCAAGTCGCTTAGCGGGGGGACTAGCGGGAGTGGGGCGCACAGATACGCAGTATTTT; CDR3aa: CASRLAGGLAGVGRTDTQYF
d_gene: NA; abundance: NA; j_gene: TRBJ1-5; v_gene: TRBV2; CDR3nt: TGTGCCAGCAGTTCCCAGACTGGGAATCAGCCCCAGCATTTT; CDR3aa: CASSSQTGNQPQHF
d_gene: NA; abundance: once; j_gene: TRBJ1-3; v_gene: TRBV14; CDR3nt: TGTGCCAGCAGCCCCCTCCCCGGAAACACCATATATTTT; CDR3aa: CASSPLPGNTIYF
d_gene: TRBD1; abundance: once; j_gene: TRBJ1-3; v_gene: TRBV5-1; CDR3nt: TGCGCCAGCAGCTTGGCGGACAGGGCGGGAAACACCATATATTTT; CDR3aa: CASSLADRAGNTIYF
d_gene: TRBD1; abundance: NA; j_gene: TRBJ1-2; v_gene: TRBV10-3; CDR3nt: TGTGCCATCGACCCGGGACAGGGAGGGGATGGCTACACCTTC; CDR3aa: CAIDPGQGGDGYTF
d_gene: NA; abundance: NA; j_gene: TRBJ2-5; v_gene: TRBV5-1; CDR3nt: TGCGCCAGCAGCTTAGGCGACCCGTCCCAAGAGACCCAGTACTTC; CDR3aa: CASSLGDPSQETQYF
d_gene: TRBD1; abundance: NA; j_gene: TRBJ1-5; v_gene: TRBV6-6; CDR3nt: TGTGCCAGCATGGACAGGGGGGAACAGCCCCAGCATTTT; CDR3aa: CASMDRGEQPQHF
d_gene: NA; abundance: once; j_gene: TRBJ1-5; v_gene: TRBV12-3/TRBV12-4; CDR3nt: TGTGCCAGCACCGCCGACAATCAGCCCCAGCATTTT; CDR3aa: CASTADNQPQHF
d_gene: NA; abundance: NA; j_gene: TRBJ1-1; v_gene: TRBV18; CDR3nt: TGTGCCAGCTCACCAGTTCAAGGGAACACTGAAGCTTTCTTT; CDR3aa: CASSPVQGNTEAFF
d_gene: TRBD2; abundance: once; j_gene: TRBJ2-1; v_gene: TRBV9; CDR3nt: TGTGCCAGCAGCGTCCAAAGCGGGAGTAATGAGCAGTTCTTC; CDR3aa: CASSVQSGSNEQFF
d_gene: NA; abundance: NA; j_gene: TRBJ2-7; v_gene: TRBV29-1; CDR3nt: TGCAGCGTTGAGCTAGCGACCTCTCCCTACGAGCAGTACTTC; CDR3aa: CSVELATSPYEQYF
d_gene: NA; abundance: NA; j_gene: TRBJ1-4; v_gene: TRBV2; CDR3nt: TGTGCCAGCGCCGCGAGACCGGGGGATGAAAAACTGTTTTTT; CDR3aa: CASAARPGDEKLFF
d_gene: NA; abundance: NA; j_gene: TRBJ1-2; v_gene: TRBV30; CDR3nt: TGTGCCTGGAGACCCAAGACCTCCTATGGCTACACCTTC; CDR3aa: CAWRPKTSYGYTF
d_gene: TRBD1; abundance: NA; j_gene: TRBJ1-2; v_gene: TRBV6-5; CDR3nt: TGTGCCAGCAGTTACTCGTTGACAGGGGATGGCTACACCTTC; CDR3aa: CASSYSLTGDGYTF
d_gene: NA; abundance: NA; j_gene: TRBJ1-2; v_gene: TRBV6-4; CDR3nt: TGTGCCAGCAGTGACAGTCCGGAAGCTAACTATGGCTACACCTTC; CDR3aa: CASSDSPEANYGYTF
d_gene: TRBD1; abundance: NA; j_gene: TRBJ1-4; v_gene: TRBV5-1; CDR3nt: TGCGCCAGCAGCGGGGGGACAGGGGCTGCAACTAATGAAAAACTGTTTTTT; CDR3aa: CASSGGTGAATNEKLFF
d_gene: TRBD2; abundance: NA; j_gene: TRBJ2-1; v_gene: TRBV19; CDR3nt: TGTGCCAGCACTAGCGGGAGCTCCTACAATGAGCAGTTCTTC; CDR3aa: CASTSGSSYNEQFF
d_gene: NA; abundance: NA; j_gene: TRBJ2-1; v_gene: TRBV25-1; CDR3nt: TGTGCCAGCAGCGCGGGAAACTACAATGAGCAGTTCTTC; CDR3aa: CASSAGNYNEQFF
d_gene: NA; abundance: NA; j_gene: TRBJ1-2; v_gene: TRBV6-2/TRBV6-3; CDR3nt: TGTGCCAGCAGTCCCCGGGACAACTATGGCTACACCTTC; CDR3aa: CASSPRDNYGYTF
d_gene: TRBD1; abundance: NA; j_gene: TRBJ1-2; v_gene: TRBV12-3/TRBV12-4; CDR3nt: TGTGCCAGCAGGGGACAGAGGGAAGGCTACACCTTC; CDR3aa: CASRGQREGYTF
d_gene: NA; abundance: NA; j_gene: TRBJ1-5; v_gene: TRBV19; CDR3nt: TGTGCCAGTCGCGAACACCACAGGGTAGATCAGCCCCAGCATTTT; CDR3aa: CASREHHRVDQPQHF
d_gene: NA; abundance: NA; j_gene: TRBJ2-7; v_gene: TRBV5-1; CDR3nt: TGCGCCAGCAGCCAACTAGTCTCTTACGAGCAGTACTTC; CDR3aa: CASSQLVSYEQYF
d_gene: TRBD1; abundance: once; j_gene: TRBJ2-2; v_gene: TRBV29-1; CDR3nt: TGCAGCGTTGTCCAGGGGGCAAGCACCGGGGAGCTGTTTTTT; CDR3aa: CSVVQGASTGELFF
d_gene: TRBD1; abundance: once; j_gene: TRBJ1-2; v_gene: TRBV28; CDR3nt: TGTGCCAGCAGCACAGGGGGCTATGGCTACACCTTC; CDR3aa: CASSTGGYGYTF
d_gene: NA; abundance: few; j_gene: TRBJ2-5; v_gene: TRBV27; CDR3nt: TGTGCCAGCAGCCCGAGCCAAGAGACCCAGTACTTC; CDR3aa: CASSPSQETQYF
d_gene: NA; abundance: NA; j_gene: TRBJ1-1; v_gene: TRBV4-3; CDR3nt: TGCGCCAGCAGCCAAGAAGAGAGGTTTGGGGGCCCTGAAGCTTTCTTT; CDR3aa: CASSQEERFGGPEAFF
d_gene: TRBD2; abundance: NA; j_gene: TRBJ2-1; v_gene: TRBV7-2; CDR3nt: TGTGCCAGCTGGTATAGCGGGAGTCAGAAAGAGCAGTTCTTC; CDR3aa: CASWYSGSQKEQFF
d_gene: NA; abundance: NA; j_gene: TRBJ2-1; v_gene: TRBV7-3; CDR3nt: TGTGCCAGCAGCTTGGGGACCGACAATGAGCAGTTCTTC; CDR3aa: CASSLGTDNEQFF
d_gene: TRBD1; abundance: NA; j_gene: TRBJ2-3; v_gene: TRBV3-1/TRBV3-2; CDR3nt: TGTGCCAGCAGCCCAACAGGGGGAGCCACAGATACGCAGTATTTT; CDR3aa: CASSPTGGATDTQYF
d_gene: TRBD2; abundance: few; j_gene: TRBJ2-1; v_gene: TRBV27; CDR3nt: TGTGCCAGCAGTTTGTCGGTAGCGGGAGAGGAGCAGTTCTTC; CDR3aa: CASSLSVAGEEQFF
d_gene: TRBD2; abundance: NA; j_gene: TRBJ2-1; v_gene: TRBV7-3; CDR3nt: TGTGCCAGCAGCTTAACGGGAGTAGCGGGATACAATGAGCAGTTCTTC; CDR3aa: CASSLTGVAGYNEQFF